The clone carrying this T cell receptor (beta chain) was picked up one time. This CDR3 comprises 15 residues. V lost 3 bases and J lost 5; bases outside the gene matches: 9. Germline assignment: CDR1 MGHRA and CDR2 YSYEKL. Method: immunoSEQ multiplex PCR; TCRdb's copy keeps in-frame clones and lacks some. The sample records approximately 760,000 clones, approximately 85% being singletons. This entry comes from a study of shared T cell receptors in the human thymus. The sample was also linked to a second study, of human thymus T cells. That publication notes: Donors consisted of healthy Finnish infants (having corrective surgery for congenital heart defects). Corrective heart surgery yielded resections, and these provided the thymus tissue. Thymic and blood repertoires appeared to show biased V and J gene usage. Unrelated people showed highly overlapping thymic repertoires, related research reported.

This clonotype was sampled from a girl in the first two years of life with a congenital heart defect. The V call is TRBV4-1, the J call TRBJ2-5, with 7 bases fitting TRBD2. Sequencing was performed on thymocytes. The CDR3 here is CASSQPREGGETQYF. Written as DNA, the CDR3 is TGCGCCAGCAGCCAGCCCAGGGAGGGTGGTGAGACCCAGTACTTC.